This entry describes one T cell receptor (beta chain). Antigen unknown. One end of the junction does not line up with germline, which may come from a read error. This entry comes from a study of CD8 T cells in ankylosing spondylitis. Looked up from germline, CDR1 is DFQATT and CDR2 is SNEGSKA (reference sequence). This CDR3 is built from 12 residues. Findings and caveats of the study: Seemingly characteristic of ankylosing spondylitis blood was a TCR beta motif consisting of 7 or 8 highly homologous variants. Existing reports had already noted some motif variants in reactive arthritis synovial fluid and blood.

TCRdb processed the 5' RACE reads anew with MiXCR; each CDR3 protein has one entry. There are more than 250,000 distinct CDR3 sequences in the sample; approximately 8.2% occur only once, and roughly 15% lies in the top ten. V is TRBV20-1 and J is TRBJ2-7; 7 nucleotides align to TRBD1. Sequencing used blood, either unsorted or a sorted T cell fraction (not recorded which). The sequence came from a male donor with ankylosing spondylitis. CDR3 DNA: TGCAGTGCTAAACAGGGGACCTACGGGCAGTACTTC. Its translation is CSAKQGTYGQYF.